The rows below give T cell receptor beta chains drawn from one sample of a study of shared clonotypes between healthy human individuals. Repertoires were generated with immunoSEQ multiplex PCR, while TCRdb's copy carries only in-frame clones and drops some. The sample lists 700,000 or so clones; 72% were seen once. The material sequenced was memory CD4+ T cells sorted from blood. These TCRs come from a woman aged 30 to 39 in good health. Both conserved end residues are part of each CDR3. The D gene is left open where the match is weak. Where a row states a size, it is once, few, many or the class of an expanded clone; other rows omit it.

TRBV27	few	TRBJ2-4	TRBD2	13	CASRIRGGNIQYF	TGTGCCAGCCGCATCCGCGGGGGGAACATTCAGTACTTC
TRBV6-4	few	TRBJ1-2	TRBD1	16	CASSEYGDREVRGYTF	TGTGCCAGCAGTGAATATGGGGACAGGGAGGTGCGGGGCTACACCTTC
TRBV19	NA	TRBJ1-1	NA	14	CASRTGTLNTEAFF	TGTGCCAGTAGGACCGGGACCTTGAACACTGAAGCTTTCTTT
TRBV11-2	NA	TRBJ2-7	TRBD1	17	CASSLGISGTGVYEQYF	TGTGCCAGCAGCTTAGGTATTTCCGGGACAGGGGTATACGAGCAGTACTTC
TRBV7-9	NA	TRBJ2-5	NA	13	CASSLRQWETQYF	TGTGCCAGCAGCTTAAGACAGTGGGAGACCCAGTACTTC
TRBV28	few	TRBJ2-7	NA	13	CASSLYLLYEQYF	TGTGCCAGCAGTTTATATTTGTTGTACGAGCAGTACTTC
TRBV5-1	NA	TRBJ2-3	NA	14	CASSPTLQGGTQYF	TGCGCCAGCAGCCCCACACTACAGGGTGGTACGCAGTATTTT
TRBV11-1	NA	TRBJ1-2	NA	14	CASSRVSGDYGYTF	TGTGCCAGCAGCCGAGTTTCTGGGGACTATGGCTACACCTTC
TRBV18	NA	TRBJ2-2	NA	13	CASSGSNTGELFF	TGTGCCAGCTCAGGCTCGAACACCGGGGAGCTGTTTTTT
TRBV15	NA	TRBJ2-7	NA	14	CATSRDYFGYEQYF	TGTGCCACCAGCAGAGATTATTTCGGCTACGAGCAGTACTTC
TRBV4-2	NA	TRBJ2-2	NA	17	CASSQDGYGSATGELFF	TGTGCCAGCAGCCAAGATGGGTACGGGTCGGCCACCGGGGAGCTGTTTTTT
TRBV28	NA	TRBJ2-7	NA	14	CASSWPAGPYEQYF	TGTGCCAGCAGTTGGCCGGCGGGCCCCTACGAGCAGTACTTC
TRBV2	few	TRBJ1-3	TRBD1	15	CASSEGQTSGNTIYF	TGTGCCAGCAGCGAGGGACAGACCTCTGGAAACACCATATATTTT
TRBV5-4	NA	TRBJ2-3	NA	11	CASSTLDTQYF	TGTGCCAGCAGCACCCTAGATACGCAGTATTTT
TRBV19	many	TRBJ2-3	NA	15	CASGQRTDPTDTQYF	TGTGCCAGTGGGCAGAGGACTGACCCCACAGATACGCAGTATTTT
TRBV11-1	NA	TRBJ2-1	TRBD1	14	CASSSGGGYNEQFF	TGTGCCAGCAGCTCAGGGGGCGGCTACAATGAGCAGTTCTTC
TRBV11-2	NA	TRBJ2-5	TRBD2	16	CASRPGGGRAKETQYF	TGTGCCAGCAGACCTGGGGGCGGGAGGGCTAAAGAGACCCAGTACTTC
TRBV4-2	NA	TRBJ1-2	TRBD1	16	CASSQDGDRGNYGYTF	TGTGCCAGCAGCCAAGATGGGGACAGGGGAAACTATGGCTACACCTTC
TRBV5-1	NA	TRBJ2-1	NA	14	CASTPLAPLDEQFF	TGCGCCAGCACCCCATTGGCCCCTCTCGATGAGCAGTTCTTC
TRBV10-3	NA	TRBJ1-1	NA	13	CAIREGRGAEAFF	TGTGCCATCAGGGAGGGCCGGGGGGCTGAAGCTTTCTTT
TRBV6-5	once	TRBJ1-4	NA	15	CASKTGSASGEKLFF	TGTGCCAGCAAGACAGGTTCGGCGAGTGGTGAAAAACTGTTTTTT
TRBV4-1	NA	TRBJ2-5	TRBD2	17	CASSQEMLAGGEETQYF	TGCGCCAGCAGCCAAGAGATGCTAGCGGGAGGTGAGGAGACCCAGTACTTC
TRBV28	NA	TRBJ1-3	TRBD1	14	CASTTGGFGNTIYF	TGTGCCAGCACCACAGGGGGCTTTGGAAACACCATATATTTT
TRBV28	few	TRBJ1-2	TRBD1	14	CASSLGQVFYGYTF	TGTGCCAGCAGCCTAGGACAGGTTTTTTATGGCTACACCTTC
TRBV5-1	NA	TRBJ2-7	NA	19	CASTPTGDSARGSSYEQYF	TGCGCCAGCACCCCGACCGGGGACTCGGCCCGGGGAAGCTCCTACGAGCAGTACTTC
TRBV23-1	NA	TRBJ1-5	NA	14	CASSPGNSNQPQHF	TGCGCCAGCAGTCCCGGGAATAGCAATCAGCCCCAGCATTTT
TRBV6-5	many	TRBJ2-5	TRBD2	13	CASRRAGEETQYF	TGTGCCAGCAGACGAGCGGGAGAAGAGACCCAGTACTTC
TRBV5-1	NA	TRBJ2-3	NA	15	CASSFVTGHTDTQYF	TGCGCCAGCAGCTTTGTTACGGGGCACACAGATACGCAGTATTTT
TRBV28	NA	TRBJ1-2	NA	12	CASKVKGSGYTF	TGTGCCAGCAAAGTTAAGGGGAGCGGCTACACCTTC
TRBV28	NA	TRBJ2-7	TRBD1	17	CASSPPGTGGSLGEQYF	TGTGCCAGCAGTCCACCCGGGACAGGGGGCAGTTTAGGCGAGCAGTACTTC
TRBV6-6	NA	TRBJ2-7	NA	13	CASSPPATYEQYF	TGTGCCAGCAGTCCTCCGGCGACCTACGAGCAGTACTTC